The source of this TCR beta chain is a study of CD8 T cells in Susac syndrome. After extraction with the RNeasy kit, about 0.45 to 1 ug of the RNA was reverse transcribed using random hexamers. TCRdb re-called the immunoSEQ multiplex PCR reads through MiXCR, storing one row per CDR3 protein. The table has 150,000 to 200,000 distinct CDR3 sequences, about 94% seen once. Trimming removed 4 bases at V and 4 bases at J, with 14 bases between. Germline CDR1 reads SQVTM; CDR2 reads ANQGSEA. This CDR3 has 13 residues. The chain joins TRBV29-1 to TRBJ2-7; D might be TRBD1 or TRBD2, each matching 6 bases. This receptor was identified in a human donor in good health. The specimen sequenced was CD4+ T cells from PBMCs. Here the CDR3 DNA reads TGCAGCGTTGGGCCCGGGGGCGGGTACGAGCAGTACTTC. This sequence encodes CSVGPGGGYEQYF.